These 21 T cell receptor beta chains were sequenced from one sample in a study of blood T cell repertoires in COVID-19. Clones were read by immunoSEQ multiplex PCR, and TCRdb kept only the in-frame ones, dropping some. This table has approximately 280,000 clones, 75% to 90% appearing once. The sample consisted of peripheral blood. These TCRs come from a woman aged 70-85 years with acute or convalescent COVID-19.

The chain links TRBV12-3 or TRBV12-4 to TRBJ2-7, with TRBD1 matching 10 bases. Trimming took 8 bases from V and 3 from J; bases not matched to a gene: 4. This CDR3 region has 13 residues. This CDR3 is CASGDRGSYEQYF. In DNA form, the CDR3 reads TGTGCCAGCGGGGACAGGGGAAGCTACGAGCAGTACTTC.

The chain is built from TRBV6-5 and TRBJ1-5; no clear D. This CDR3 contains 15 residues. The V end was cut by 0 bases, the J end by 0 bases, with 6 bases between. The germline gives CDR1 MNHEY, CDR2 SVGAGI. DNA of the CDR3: TGTGCCAGCAGTTACTCAGCCCATAGCAATCAGCCCCAGCATTTT. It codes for CASSYSAHSNQPQHF.

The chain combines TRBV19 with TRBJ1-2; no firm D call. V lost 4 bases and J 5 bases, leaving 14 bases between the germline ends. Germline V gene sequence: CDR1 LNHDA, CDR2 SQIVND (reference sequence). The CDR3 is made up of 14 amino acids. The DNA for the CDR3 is TGTGCCAGTAGTACTCAGGCCGCTCCTTATGGCTACACCTTC. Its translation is CASSTQAAPYGYTF.

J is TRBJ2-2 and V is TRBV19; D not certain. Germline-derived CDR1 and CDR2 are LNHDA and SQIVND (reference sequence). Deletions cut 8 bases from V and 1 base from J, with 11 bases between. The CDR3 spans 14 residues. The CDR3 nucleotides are TGTGCCAGTTCGAGACTGGGGAACACCGGGGAGCTGTTTTTT. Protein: CASSRLGNTGELFF.

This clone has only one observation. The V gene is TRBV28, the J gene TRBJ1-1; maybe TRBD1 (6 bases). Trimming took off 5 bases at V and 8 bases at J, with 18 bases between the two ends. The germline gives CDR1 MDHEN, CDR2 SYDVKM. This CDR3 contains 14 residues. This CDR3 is CASSPGGAGVEAFF. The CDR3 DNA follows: TGTGCCAGCAGTCCCGGGGGGGCAGGGGTAGAAGCTTTCTTT.

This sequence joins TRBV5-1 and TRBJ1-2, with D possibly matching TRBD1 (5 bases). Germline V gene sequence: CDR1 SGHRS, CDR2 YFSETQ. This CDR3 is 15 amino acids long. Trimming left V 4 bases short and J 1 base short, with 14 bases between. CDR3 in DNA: TGCGCCAGCAGCCCCCTTTTGGGACTTAACTATGGCTACACCTTC. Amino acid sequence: CASSPLLGLNYGYTF.

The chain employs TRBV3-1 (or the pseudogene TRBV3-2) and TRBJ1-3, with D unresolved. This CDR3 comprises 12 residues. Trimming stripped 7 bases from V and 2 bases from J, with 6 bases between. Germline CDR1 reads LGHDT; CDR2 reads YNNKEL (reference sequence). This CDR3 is CASTEAGNTIYF. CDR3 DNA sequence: TGTGCCAGCACAGAAGCTGGAAACACCATATATTTT.

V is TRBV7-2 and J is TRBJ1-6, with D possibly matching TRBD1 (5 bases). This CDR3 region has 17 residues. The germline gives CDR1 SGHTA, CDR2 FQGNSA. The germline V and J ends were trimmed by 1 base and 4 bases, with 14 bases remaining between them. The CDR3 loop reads CASSLGGGRAYNSPLHF. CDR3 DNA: TGTGCCAGCAGCTTAGGCGGTGGCAGGGCATATAATTCACCCCTCCACTTT.

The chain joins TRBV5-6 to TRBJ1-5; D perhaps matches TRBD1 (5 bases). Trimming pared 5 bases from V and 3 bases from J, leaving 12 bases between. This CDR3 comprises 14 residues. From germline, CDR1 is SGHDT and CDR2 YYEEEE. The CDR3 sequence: CASSSRASNQPQHF. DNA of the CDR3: TGTGCCAGCAGTTCCAGGGCCTCCAATCAGCCCCAGCATTTT.

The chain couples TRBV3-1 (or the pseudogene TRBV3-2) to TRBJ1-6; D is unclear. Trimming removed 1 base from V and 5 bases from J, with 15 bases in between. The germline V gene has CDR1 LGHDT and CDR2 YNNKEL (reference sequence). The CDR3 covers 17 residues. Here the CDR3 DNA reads TGTGCCAGCAGCCAAGTGCGAGGGCGGAGCCATAATTCACCCCTCCACTTT. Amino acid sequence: CASSQVRGRSHNSPLHF.

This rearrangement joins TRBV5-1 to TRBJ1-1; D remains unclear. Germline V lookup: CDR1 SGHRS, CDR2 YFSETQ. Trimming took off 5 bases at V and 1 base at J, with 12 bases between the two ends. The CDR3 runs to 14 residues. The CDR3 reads CASRRETGNTEAFF. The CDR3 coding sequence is TGCGCCAGCAGGAGGGAGACCGGGAACACTGAAGCTTTCTTT.

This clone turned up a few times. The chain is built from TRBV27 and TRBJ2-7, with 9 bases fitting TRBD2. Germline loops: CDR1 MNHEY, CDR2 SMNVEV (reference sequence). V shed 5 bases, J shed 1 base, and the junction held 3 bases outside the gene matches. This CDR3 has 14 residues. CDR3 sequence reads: CASSMLAGSYEQYF. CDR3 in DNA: TGTGCCAGCAGTATGCTAGCGGGGTCCTACGAGCAGTACTTC.

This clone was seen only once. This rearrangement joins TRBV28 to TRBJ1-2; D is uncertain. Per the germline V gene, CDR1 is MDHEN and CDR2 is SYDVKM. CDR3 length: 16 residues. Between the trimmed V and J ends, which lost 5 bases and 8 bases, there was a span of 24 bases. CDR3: CASSLLSGSSRGGYTF. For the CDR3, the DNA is TGTGCCAGCAGTCTTCTTTCCGGGTCTTCTCGAGGGGGCTACACCTTC.

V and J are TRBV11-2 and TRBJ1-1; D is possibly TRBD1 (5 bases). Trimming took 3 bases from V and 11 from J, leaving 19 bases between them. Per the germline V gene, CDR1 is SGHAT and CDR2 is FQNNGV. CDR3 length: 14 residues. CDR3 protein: CASSFLRNQGMAFF. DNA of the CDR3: TGTGCCAGCAGCTTCCTTAGGAACCAGGGAATGGCTTTCTTT.

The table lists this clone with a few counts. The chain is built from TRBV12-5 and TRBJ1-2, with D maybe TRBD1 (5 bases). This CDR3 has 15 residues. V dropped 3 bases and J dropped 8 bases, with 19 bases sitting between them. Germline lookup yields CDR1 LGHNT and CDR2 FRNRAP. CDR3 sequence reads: CASGFQRGAGNGYTF. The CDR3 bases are TGTGCTAGTGGTTTCCAGAGAGGGGCGGGGAACGGCTACACCTTC.

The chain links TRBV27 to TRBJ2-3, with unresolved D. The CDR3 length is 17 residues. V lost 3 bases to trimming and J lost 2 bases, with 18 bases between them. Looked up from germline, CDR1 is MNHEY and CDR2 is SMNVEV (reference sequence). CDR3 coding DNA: TGTGCCAGCAGTTTGTCATTGGGCCTTCGGAACACAGATACGCAGTATTTT. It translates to CASSLSLGLRNTDTQYF.

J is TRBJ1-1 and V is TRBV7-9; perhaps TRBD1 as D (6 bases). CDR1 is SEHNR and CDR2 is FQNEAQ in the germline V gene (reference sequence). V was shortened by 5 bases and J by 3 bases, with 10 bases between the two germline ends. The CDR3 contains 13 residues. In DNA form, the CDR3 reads TGTGCCAGCAGCCAACAGGGCTACACTGAAGCTTTCTTT. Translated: CASSQQGYTEAFF. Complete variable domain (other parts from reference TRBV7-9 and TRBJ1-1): DTGVSQNPRHKITKRGQNVTFRCDPISEHNRLYWYRQTLGQGPEFLTYFQNEAQLEKSRLLSDRFSAERPKGSFSTLEIQRTEQGDSAMYLCASSQQGYTEAFFGQGTRLTVV.

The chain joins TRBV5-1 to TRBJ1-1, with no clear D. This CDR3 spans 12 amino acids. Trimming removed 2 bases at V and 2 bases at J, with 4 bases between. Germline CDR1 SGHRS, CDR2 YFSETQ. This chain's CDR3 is CASSFPNTEAFF. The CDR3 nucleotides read TGCGCCAGCAGCTTCCCAAACACTGAAGCTTTCTTT.

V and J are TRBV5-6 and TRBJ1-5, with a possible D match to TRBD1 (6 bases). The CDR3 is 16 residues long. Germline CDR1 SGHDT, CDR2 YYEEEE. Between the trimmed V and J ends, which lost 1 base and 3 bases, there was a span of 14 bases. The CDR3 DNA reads TGTGCCAGCAGCTTGATGGGCAGGGGAAACAATCAGCCCCAGCATTTT. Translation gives CASSLMGRGNNQPQHF. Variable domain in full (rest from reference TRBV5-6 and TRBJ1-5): DAGVTQSPTHLIKTRGQQVTLRCSPKSGHDTVSWYQQALGQGPQFIFQYYEEEERQRGNFPDRFSGHQFPNYSSELNVNALLLGDSALYLCASSLMGRGNNQPQHFGDGTRLSIL.

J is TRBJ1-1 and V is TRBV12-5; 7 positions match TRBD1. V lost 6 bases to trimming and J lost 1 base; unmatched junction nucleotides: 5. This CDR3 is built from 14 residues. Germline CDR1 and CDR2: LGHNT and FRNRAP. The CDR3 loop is CASGWGQKNTEAFF. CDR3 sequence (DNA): TGTGCTAGTGGCTGGGGACAGAAGAACACTGAAGCTTTCTTT.

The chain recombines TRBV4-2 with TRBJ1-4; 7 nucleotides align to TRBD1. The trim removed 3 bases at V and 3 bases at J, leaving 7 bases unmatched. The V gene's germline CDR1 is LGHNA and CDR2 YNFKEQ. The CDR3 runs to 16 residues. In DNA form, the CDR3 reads TGTGCCAGCAGCCAGAACGCGGGACAGTCTAATGAAAAACTGTTTTTT. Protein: CASSQNAGQSNEKLFF.